Below are 29 T cell receptor beta chains sequenced from a single sample in a study of T cells in Graves' hyperthyroidism and ophthalmopathy. TCR beta CDR3 sequences were amplified from RNA transcripts. First-round RT-PCR of the TCR CDR3 relied on the HTBI primer set. TCRdb re-analysed the multiplex PCR reads in MiXCR, keeping a single row per CDR3 protein. The sample has about 400,000 distinct CDR3 sequences, about 15% seen once. Input material: blood. Receptors originate from a woman in her 30s with Graves' hyperthyroidism.

In this sample, this clonotype turned up many times. The chain recombines TRBV18 with TRBJ2-1; 8 bases agree with TRBD2. V was clipped by 3 bases and J by 1 base; unmatched bases: 2. Germline CDR1 reads KGHSH; CDR2 reads LQKENI. The CDR3 is 15 residues long. CDR3 amino acids: CASSPTSESYNEQFF. The DNA of the CDR3 is TGTGCCAGCTCACCGACTAGCGAGTCCTACAATGAGCAGTTCTTC.

The table lists this clonotype with many counts. The CDR3 nucleotides read TGTGCCAGCAGTTTATCAGCTAGCGGCCTGTTAGGATCCTACAATGAGCAGTTCTTC. This codes for CASSLSASGLLGSYNEQFF. The V call is TRBV28, the J call TRBJ2-1; 7 bases map to TRBD2. The CDR3 sequence is 19 residues long. After removal of 1 base from V and 1 base from J, the junction contained 13 bases not matched to a gene. Per the germline V gene, CDR1 is MDHEN and CDR2 is SYDVKM.

This chain uses TRBV29-1 with TRBJ2-5; unclear D gene. This CDR3 region has 13 residues. Trimming took off 3 bases at V and 3 bases at J, with 11 bases between the two ends. Germline values: CDR1 SQVTM, CDR2 ANQGSEA. In DNA, the CDR3 is TGCAGCGTTGAGACGGACGGCGAAGAGACCCAGTACTTC. It yields the protein CSVETDGEETQYF.

In this sample, this clonotype turned up a few times. The J gene is TRBJ2-3, the V gene TRBV30; the match to TRBD1 covers 10 bases. CDR3 length: 14 residues. With 7 bases clipped from V and 4 bases from J, the junction kept 8 bases outside the gene matches. The germline V gene encodes CDR1 GTSNPN and CDR2 SVGIG (reference sequence). The CDR3 bases are TGTGCCTTTCGCAGGGACAGGGGTCCAGATACGCAGTATTTT. Translating gives CAFRRDRGPDTQYF.

The chain uses TRBV20-1 and TRBJ2-7, with TRBD1 matching 7 bases. The CDR3 sequence is 12 residues long. The V gene's germline CDR1 is DFQATT and CDR2 SNEGSKA (reference sequence). The CDR3 loop reads CSPGQTTYEQYF. The CDR3 coding sequence is TGCAGCCCGGGACAGACAACCTACGAGCAGTACTTC.

There are many counts of this clonotype. The V and J genes are TRBV29-1 and TRBJ1-1, with D perhaps TRBD1 (6 bases). The germline V gene encodes CDR1 SQVTM and CDR2 ANQGSEA. The CDR3 length is 12 residues. The CDR3 sequence is CTYVSGGAGAFF. CDR3 sequence (DNA): TGCACCTACGTATCGGGGGGCGCGGGCGCTTTCTTT.

The V call is TRBV5-1, the J call TRBJ2-1; maybe TRBD2 (5 bases). The germline CDR1 and CDR2 sequences are SGHRS and YFSETQ. The CDR3 length is 17 residues. The germline V and J ends were trimmed by 2 bases and 0 bases, with 15 bases remaining between them. The CDR3 DNA is TGCGCCAGCAGCTTTGCTAGAGGGCCGAGCTCCTACAATGAGCAGTTCTTC. It codes for CASSFARGPSSYNEQFF.

This clonotype was seen a handful of times. This chain uses TRBV20-1 with TRBJ2-7; TRBD2 matches at 8 bases. The germline gives CDR1 DFQATT, CDR2 SNEGSKA (reference sequence). The CDR3 contains 15 residues. Trimming removed 2 bases from V and 0 bases from J; junction bases left unmatched: 6. CDR3 residues: CSARQTGRDSYEQYF. The CDR3 nucleotides are TGCAGTGCTAGACAAACCGGGAGGGACTCCTACGAGCAGTACTTC.

The rearrangement joins TRBV11-2 to TRBJ2-1; D is unresolved. Deletions cut 1 base from V and 10 bases from J, with 11 bases between. CDR1 SGHAT and CDR2 FQNNGV come from the germline V gene. The length of the CDR3 is 13 residues. CDR3 coding DNA: TGTGCCAGCAGCTTAGGCTCCGAGACAGAGCAGTTCTTC. It is translated as CASSLGSETEQFF.

Concerning this clonotype: Possible read error: a much larger clone is one base away. V usage is TRBV3-1 and J usage is TRBJ2-1, with a possible D match to TRBD2 (6 bases). The length of the CDR3 is 16 residues. CDR1 and CDR2 from the germline V gene are LGHDT and YNNKEL (reference sequence). CDR3 in amino acids: CASRQGTGGSYNEQFF. CDR3 nucleotides: TGTGCCAGCAGGCAAGGAACCGGGGGATCCTACAATGAGCAGTTCTTC.

This clonotype was counted only a few times. The chain employs TRBV2 and TRBJ1-2; D is unclear. The ends were cut back, 4 bases at V and 0 bases at J, with 9 bases in the middle. Germline V gene sequence: CDR1 SNHLY, CDR2 FYNNEI. The CDR3 is 14 residues long. The CDR3 sequence is CASSVEVSNYGYTF. CDR3 nucleotide sequence: TGTGCCAGCAGTGTAGAAGTGTCTAACTATGGCTACACCTTC.

V gene TRBV3-1 combines with J gene TRBJ2-2, with 12 bases matching TRBD2. Trimming cost V 4 bases and J 7 bases; bases outside gene matches: 7. This CDR3 is built from 16 residues. Per the germline V gene, CDR1 is LGHDT and CDR2 is YNNKEL (reference sequence). For the CDR3, the DNA is TGTGCCAGCAGCCTTTGGACTAGCGGGAAGGACGGGGAGCTGTTTTTT. This encodes CASSLWTSGKDGELFF. Full variable domain (remainder filled in from reference TRBV3-1 and TRBJ2-2): DTAVSQTPKYLVTQMGNDKSIKCEQNLGHDTMYWYKQDSKKFLKIMFSYNNKELIINETVPNRFSPKSPDKAHLNLHINSLELGDSAVYFCASSLWTSGKDGELFFGEGSRLTVL.

This clonotype was seen ten or more times. This rearrangement joins TRBV6-1 to TRBJ2-1, with D maybe TRBD2 (6 bases). Deletions cut 4 bases from V and 0 bases from J, with 13 bases between. CDR3 length: 16 residues. Germline V CDR1 and CDR2: MNHNS, SASEGT. The CDR3 region is CASSARWRGSYNEQFF. CDR3 sequence (DNA): TGTGCCAGCAGTGCGCGGTGGCGGGGCTCCTACAATGAGCAGTTCTTC.

This clonotype has ten or more counts. This chain connects TRBV7-9 to TRBJ2-5, with D perhaps being TRBD1 or TRBD2 (5 bases each). Germline CDR1 is SEHNR and CDR2 is FQNEAQ (reference sequence). This CDR3 comprises 14 residues. The germline V and J ends were trimmed by 5 bases and 5 bases, with 15 bases remaining between them. CDR3 nucleotides: TGTGCCAGCAGCCAGACCGGGACCCCCGAGACCCAGTACTTC. It encodes CASSQTGTPETQYF.

This clonotype has just a few counts. The V call is TRBV29-1, the J call TRBJ2-3, with TRBD2 matching 10 bases. In germline, CDR1 is SQVTM, CDR2 ANQGSEA. The V gene end was trimmed by 6 bases and the J gene end by 4 bases; junction bases not matched to a gene: 4. This CDR3 has 13 residues. The CDR3 region has the DNA TGCAGCGTAGCGGGAGGGCCCTCAGATACGCAGTATTTT. The encoded protein is CSVAGGPSDTQYF.

As to this clonotype: Just one base apart from a much larger clone, this may be a read error. The J gene is TRBJ2-7, the V gene TRBV11-2; 8 positions agree with TRBD2. Per germline, CDR1 SGHAT and CDR2 FQNNGV. The CDR3 sequence is 15 residues long. V gave up 4 bases and J gave up 7 bases; unmatched junction bases: 12. The chain's CDR3 is CASSSPIREGHEQYF. The CDR3 DNA is TGTGCCAGCAGCTCCCCCATTCGGGAGGGCCATGAGCAGTACTTC.

This clonotype turned up a few times. This rearrangement joins TRBV6-1 to TRBJ1-1; maybe TRBD1 (6 bases). Between the trimmed V and J ends, which lost 6 bases and 2 bases, there was a span of 13 bases. Germline CDR1 and CDR2: MNHNS and SASEGT. This CDR3 contains 14 residues. The CDR3 is CASRSLTGNTEAFF. The CDR3 nucleotides read TGTGCCAGCAGAAGCCTGACAGGAAACACTGAAGCTTTCTTT.

V gene TRBV10-3 combines with J gene TRBJ2-3; 9 bases align to TRBD2. CDR1 is ENHRY and CDR2 is SYGVKD in the germline V gene. CDR3 length: 14 residues. J gave up 1 base and V 4 bases, and 0 bases lay outside the gene matches. This chain's CDR3 is CAISGTSGTDTQYF. DNA of the CDR3: TGTGCCATCAGTGGGACTAGCGGCACAGATACGCAGTATTTT.

This chain connects TRBV27 to TRBJ2-7; D is undetermined. V lost 4 bases and J 3 bases, leaving 16 bases between the germline ends. CDR1 is MNHEY, CDR2 SMNVEV, per germline (reference sequence). The CDR3 loop spans 15 amino acids. The CDR3 spells CASSSIGSEDYEQYF. The CDR3 region has the DNA TGTGCCAGCAGTTCGATAGGTTCAGAGGACTACGAGCAGTACTTC.

In this sample, this clonotype turned up many times. The chain links TRBV10-3 to TRBJ2-3; possible D gene TRBD2, 5 bases. Germline loops: CDR1 ENHRY, CDR2 SYGVKD. V lost 3 bases and J lost 0, with 7 bases in between. The CDR3 length is 14 residues. The CDR3 region is CAISDGISTDTQYF. The CDR3, as DNA: TGTGCCATCAGTGACGGGATTAGCACAGATACGCAGTATTTT.

This clonotype was seen repeatedly, ten times or more. V and J are TRBV28 and TRBJ2-3; D is uncertain. Germline V gene data show CDR1 as MDHEN and CDR2 as SYDVKM. With 6 bases removed from V and 0 bases from J, the gap between germline ends came to 7 bases. CDR3 length: 13 residues. CDR3 DNA sequence: TGTGCCAGCAGAGGCAGGAGCACAGATACGCAGTATTTT. Translation: CASRGRSTDTQYF.

The chain combines TRBV7-8 with TRBJ1-5; 7 nucleotides match TRBD1. Germline CDR1 reads SGHVS; CDR2 reads FQNEAQ. The CDR3 contains 15 residues. V gave up 5 bases and J gave up 4 bases; unmatched junction bases: 8. The CDR3 protein is CASSKTGTANQPQHF. The CDR3 DNA reads TGTGCCAGCAGCAAGACCGGGACAGCAAATCAGCCCCAGCATTTT.

The chain is built from TRBV11-2 and TRBJ2-1; D assignment may be TRBD1 or TRBD2 (5 bases each). The length of the CDR3 is 15 residues. Trimming cost V 5 bases and J 7 bases, with 18 bases left between them. Germline assignment: CDR1 SGHAT and CDR2 FQNNGV. CDR3 protein: CASSPGSDSGNEQFF. CDR3 nucleotides: TGTGCCAGCAGCCCAGGGAGCGACTCTGGGAATGAGCAGTTCTTC.

This clonotype was seen ten or more times. This chain connects TRBV27 to TRBJ2-5; unclear D gene. The length of the CDR3 is 14 residues. Germline values: CDR1 MNHEY, CDR2 SMNVEV (reference sequence). V shed 6 bases and J shed 1 base, with 12 bases lying between them. The CDR3 bases are TGTGCCAGCAGCCCGGTTGAGCCCCAAGAGACCCAGTACTTC. Amino acids: CASSPVEPQETQYF.

The chain couples TRBV9 to TRBJ2-7; 12 bases agree with TRBD2. J gave up 3 bases and V 4 bases, and 5 bases lay outside the gene matches. Germline V gives CDR1 SGDLS, CDR2 YYNGEE. This CDR3 spans 15 amino acids. The CDR3 reads CASSQGLAGNYEQYF. The CDR3 DNA reads TGTGCCAGCAGCCAGGGACTAGCGGGTAACTACGAGCAGTACTTC.

This clonotype was observed at least ten times. This chain connects TRBV30 to TRBJ2-1; 8 positions agree with TRBD2. Germline CDR1 GTSNPN, CDR2 SVGIG (reference sequence). With 2 bases clipped from V and 2 bases from J, the junction kept 17 bases outside the gene matches. CDR3 length equals 19 residues. The CDR3 here is CAWSSRLAGRPDPYNEQFF. CDR3 DNA: TGTGCCTGGAGTAGTCGCCTAGCGGGCCGACCCGATCCCTACAATGAGCAGTTCTTC.

In this sample, this clonotype turned up many times. The genes are TRBV13 and TRBJ2-7; either TRBD1 or TRBD2 may fit D (5 bases each). CDR1 PRHDT and CDR2 FYEKMQ come from the germline V gene (reference sequence). Trimming removed 4 bases from V and 6 bases from J, with 10 bases in between. The CDR3 spans 12 residues. The CDR3 coding sequence is TGTGCCAGCAGCTCCCAGGGACGCGAGCAGTACTTC. Translating gives CASSSQGREQYF. The full variable domain, with the rest looked up from reference TRBV13 and TRBJ2-7, is AAGVIQSPRHLIKEKRETATLKCYPIPRHDTVYWYQQGPGQDPQFLISFYEKMQSDKGSIPDRFSAQQFSDYHSELNMSSLELGDSALYFCASSSQGREQYFGPGTRLTVT.

The chain links TRBV30 to TRBJ2-7, with 8 bases identical to TRBD1. The germline CDR1 and CDR2 sequences are GTSNPN and SVGIG (reference sequence). With 5 bases clipped from V and 3 bases from J, the junction kept 6 bases outside the gene matches. The CDR3 is 13 amino acids. The CDR3 sequence: CAWGGTGRYEQYF. The CDR3 nucleotides are TGTGCCTGGGGGGGGACAGGTCGCTACGAGCAGTACTTC.

This clonotype was counted a few times. This chain links TRBV2 with TRBJ1-4; D not certain. This CDR3 contains 14 residues. Germline lookup yields CDR1 SNHLY and CDR2 FYNNEI. V was shortened by 4 bases and J by 4 bases, with 10 bases between the two germline ends. CDR3 DNA: TGTGCCAGCAGTGGGCCAGACGGTAATGAAAAACTGTTTTTT. Its translation is CASSGPDGNEKLFF.